The text below deals with one T cell receptor (beta chain). The same CDR3 arises from other DNA sequences in this sample as well. The V segment lost 0 bases and the J segment 3 bases; nucleotides outside the gene matches: 4. CDR3 size: 15 residues. Germline assignment: CDR1 SGHRS and CDR2 YFSETQ. The data originate from a study of shared clonotypes between healthy human individuals. As originally analysed: Junction-only sequences produced by ImmunoSEQ had no quality scores, so filtering differed. Some clones are missing from TCRdb's copy, which holds only in-frame ones; the method was immunoSEQ multiplex PCR. Clone size and the V and J calls come from that table; the DNA yielded D and trimming. Of some 1 million clones listed, about 74% are singletons.

The TCR comes from a man in his late teens or twenties in good health. The chain has TRBV5-1 and TRBJ2-7, with 9 nucleotides matching TRBD1. The source material was memory CD4+ T cells sorted from blood. The subset: CD45RA-negative fraction. The CDR3: CASSLAGQGSYEQYF. Written as DNA, the CDR3 is TGCGCCAGCAGCTTGGCGGGACAGGGAAGCTACGAGCAGTACTTC.